The next 23 T cell receptor beta chains were all read from a single sample in a study of vaccination effects on CD4 cells after COVID-19. Their cognate antigens are unknown. Sequenced by immunoSEQ multiplex PCR; TCRdb stores in-frame clones only, minus some. The sample includes some 77,000 clones, approximately 70% of them seen just once. Within the ViraFEST assay, antigen-specific CD4+ T cells underwent expansion with viral peptide pools prior to sequencing. Isolation of CD4+ T cells took place after less than twelve days of culture. Each vaccine recipient was nucleocapsid antibody negative and had no prior SARS-CoV-2 infection. Sequenced here: CD4+ T cells from PBMCs cultured with HCoV-OC43 spike peptides, sampled before COVID-19 vaccination. Sample subset: HCoV-OC43 spike overlapping peptide pool stimulation. The receptors here all came from a human donor who received a COVID-19 vaccine.

The chain carries TRBV3-1 (or the pseudogene TRBV3-2) and TRBJ1-1; D possibly corresponds to TRBD1 (5 bases). The CDR3 length is 12 residues. Germline V gene sequence: CDR1 LGHDT, CDR2 YNNKEL (reference sequence). V was clipped by 9 bases and J by 1 base, with 9 bases between them. The CDR3 spells CASVDRNTEAFF. The CDR3 nucleotides are TGTGCCAGTGTCGACAGGAACACTGAAGCTTTCTTT.

The chain uses TRBV30 and TRBJ2-3; the D gene is possibly TRBD2 (5 bases). V lost 0 bases, J lost 0 bases, and 10 bases lay in between. Germline V gene data show CDR1 as GTSNPN and CDR2 as SVGIG (reference sequence). The CDR3 runs to 15 residues. The CDR3 spells CAWSVPGYSTDTQYF. The CDR3 nucleotides are TGTGCCTGGAGTGTACCGGGATACAGCACAGATACGCAGTATTTT.

This clone was observed a single time. The rearrangement links TRBV18 to TRBJ2-1, with TRBD2 matching 7 bases. With 3 bases clipped from V and 6 bases from J, the junction kept 5 bases outside the gene matches. The CDR3 is made up of 14 amino acids. Germline V lookup: CDR1 KGHSH, CDR2 LQKENI. CDR3 nucleotide sequence: TGTGCCAGCTCACCCGGGGGAGGGGCCAATGAGCAGTTCTTC. Translating gives CASSPGGGANEQFF.

This chain joins TRBV4-2 and TRBJ2-3; no clear D gene. The CDR3 is made up of 16 amino acids. In germline, CDR1 is LGHNA, CDR2 YNFKEQ. V dropped 1 base and J dropped 1 base, with 12 bases sitting between them. DNA for the CDR3: TGTGCCAGCAGCCAAGGTACCTCTCCAGGCACAGATACGCAGTATTTT. This sequence encodes CASSQGTSPGTDTQYF.

The chain uses TRBV18 and TRBJ2-3, with TRBD2 matching over 13 bases. Per germline, CDR1 KGHSH and CDR2 LQKENI. The CDR3 has 18 amino acids. With 3 bases clipped from V and 5 bases from J, the junction kept 11 bases outside the gene matches. This CDR3 reads CASSPRRLAGGQGDTQYF. CDR3 nucleotide sequence: TGTGCCAGCTCACCTCGACGACTAGCGGGGGGTCAAGGAGATACGCAGTATTTT.

The chain uses TRBV19 and TRBJ2-6; maybe TRBD2 (6 bases). This CDR3 is 15 amino acids long. Germline CDR1 LNHDA, CDR2 SQIVND (reference sequence). V lost 7 bases, J lost 0 bases, and 10 bases lay in between. CDR3 protein: CASTTGDSGANVLTF. Written as DNA, the CDR3 is TGTGCCAGTACCACGGGGGACTCTGGGGCCAACGTCCTGACTTTC.

The J gene is TRBJ2-2, the V gene TRBV28, with TRBD1 matching 7 bases. There are 12 residues in the CDR3. Trimming removed 5 bases from V and 17 bases from J; junction bases left unmatched: 11. Germline CDR1 is MDHEN and CDR2 is SYDVKM. CDR3 sequence (DNA): TGTGCCAGCAGTGGTCCGAGGACAGGCGCTTTTTTT. Encoded protein: CASSGPRTGAFF.

The CDR3 nucleotides are TGTGCCAGTAGTAACCCGGAGGGCGGCAATCAGCCCCAGCATTTT. Its protein is CASSNPEGGNQPQHF. This rearrangement joins TRBV19 to TRBJ1-5; D unresolved. CDR1 is LNHDA and CDR2 is SQIVND in the germline V gene (reference sequence). This CDR3 comprises 15 residues. V dropped 4 bases and J dropped 2 bases, with 12 bases sitting between them.

This rearrangement joins TRBV28 to TRBJ1-6; 7 bases line up with TRBD1. The CDR3 is made up of 15 amino acids. V trimming: 2 bases; J trimming: 7 bases; junction bases outside the gene matches: 5. The germline CDR1 and CDR2 sequences are MDHEN and SYDVKM. Here the CDR3 DNA reads TGTGCCAGCAGTTTACCTGGACAGGCAAATTCACCCCTCCACTTT. Amino acids: CASSLPGQANSPLHF.

This chain links TRBV5-1 with TRBJ2-3; no definite D call. The CDR3 is 13 residues long. Germline V gene lookup returns CDR1 SGHRS and CDR2 YFSETQ. The V end lost 7 bases, the J end lost 1 base, and 10 bases lay between the germline ends. The CDR3 DNA reads as TGCGCCAGCGCAGAACGGGGCACAGATACGCAGTATTTT. Translation: CASAERGTDTQYF.

J is TRBJ1-5 and V is TRBV30; D ambiguous. The CDR3 length is 12 residues. With 5 bases removed from V and 3 bases from J, the gap between germline ends came to 8 bases. Germline values: CDR1 GTSNPN, CDR2 SVGIG (reference sequence). The CDR3 coding sequence is TGTGCCTGGGGGATTACCAATCAGCCCCAGCATTTT. Residues: CAWGITNQPQHF. Variable domain in full (rest from reference TRBV30 and TRBJ1-5): SQTIHQWPATLVQPVGSPLSLECTVEGTSNPNLYWYRQAAGRGLQLLFYSVGIGQISSEVPQNLSASRPQDRQFILSSKKLLLSDSGFYLCAWGITNQPQHFGDGTRLSIL.

The chain uses TRBV4-1 and TRBJ1-4; D unclear. CDR3 size: 13 residues. The V end lost 0 bases, the J end lost 7 bases, and 6 bases lay between the germline ends. The germline V gene encodes CDR1 MGHRA and CDR2 YSYEKL. The CDR3 DNA reads TGCGCCAGCAGCCAAGATATCGCTGAAAAACTGTTTTTT. Protein: CASSQDIAEKLFF.

The chain links TRBV5-1 to TRBJ2-2; TRBD2 matches at 10 bases. With V trimmed by 5 bases and J by 6 bases, 13 bases remained unmatched. This CDR3 contains 17 residues. The V gene's germline CDR1 is SGHRS and CDR2 YFSETQ. This CDR3 is CASRLAPTAGGAGELFF. The CDR3 region has the DNA TGCGCCAGCAGATTAGCCCCTACAGCGGGGGGGGCCGGGGAGCTGTTTTTT.

This clone was seen a few times. This chain joins TRBV27 and TRBJ1-3; tentative D call: TRBD1 (6 bases). The CDR3 has 16 amino acids. V was cut by 5 bases and J by 7 bases, with 21 bases left in between. The germline CDR1 and CDR2 sequences are MNHEY and SMNVEV (reference sequence). The CDR3 DNA is TGTGCCAGCAGTCCGCAGGGGTCTTATTTCCGGAACACCATATATTTT. The encoded protein is CASSPQGSYFRNTIYF.

The chain joins TRBV10-2 to TRBJ1-5; D is unclear. The germline V and J ends were trimmed by 4 bases and 7 bases, with 8 bases remaining between them. The CDR3 spans 12 residues. Germline lookup yields CDR1 WSHSY and CDR2 SAAADI. The CDR3 DNA follows: TGCGCCAGCAGTGGGGGTGGACAGCCCCAGCATTTT. It encodes CASSGGGQPQHF.

The CDR3 nucleotides are TGTGCCAGCAGCTTAGGGGCCGGGGTCACCGGGGAGCTGTTTTTT. Its protein is CASSLGAGVTGELFF. V gene TRBV7-2 combines with J gene TRBJ2-2; D perhaps matches TRBD2 (5 bases). The CDR3 extends over 15 amino acids. With 1 base removed from V and 4 bases from J, the gap between germline ends came to 10 bases. The V gene's germline CDR1 is SGHTA and CDR2 FQGNSA.

The J gene is TRBJ2-5, the V gene TRBV3-1 (or the pseudogene TRBV3-2), with TRBD2 matching 9 bases. CDR1 is LGHDT and CDR2 is YNNKEL in the germline V gene (reference sequence). V gave up 4 bases and J gave up 4 bases; unmatched junction bases: 7. The CDR3 contains 15 residues. The CDR3 loop is CASSPGLARGETQYF. Written as DNA, the CDR3 is TGTGCCAGCAGCCCTGGACTAGCGCGAGGAGAGACCCAGTACTTC.

This clone was observed a few times. This chain links TRBV5-1 with TRBJ1-6, with 11 bases that match TRBD1. The germline V gene encodes CDR1 SGHRS and CDR2 YFSETQ. The CDR3 consists of 18 residues. The V gene end was trimmed by 1 base and the J gene end by 4 bases; junction bases not matched to a gene: 7. The CDR3 DNA reads as TGCGCCAGCAGCTTGATCGGACAGGGGGCCGAGTATAATTCACCCCTCCACTTT. The encoded protein is CASSLIGQGAEYNSPLHF.

The V and J genes are TRBV27 and TRBJ1-1, with no clear D. This CDR3 spans 16 amino acids. Germline V gives CDR1 MNHEY, CDR2 SMNVEV (reference sequence). The ends were cut back, 2 bases at V and 3 bases at J, with 16 bases in the middle. CDR3 amino acids: CASSLRPPPWDTEAFF. CDR3 DNA sequence: TGTGCCAGCAGTTTACGCCCGCCCCCCTGGGACACTGAAGCTTTCTTT.

The gene calls are TRBV28 and TRBJ2-1; TRBD2 aligns across 11 bases. Germline V gene data show CDR1 as MDHEN and CDR2 as SYDVKM. CDR3 size: 16 residues. V dropped 4 bases and J dropped 4; count of bases not matched to a gene: 6. The CDR3 DNA reads as TGTGCCAGCAGTTCGTCCGGGACTAGCGGATACAATGAGCAGTTCTTC. Its translation: CASSSSGTSGYNEQFF.

This clone was counted a single time. The gene calls are TRBV9 and TRBJ2-3; D call uncertain. The CDR3 runs to 14 residues. V lost 3 bases to trimming and J lost 2 bases, with 10 bases between them. Looked up from germline, CDR1 is SGDLS and CDR2 is YYNGEE. This CDR3 reads CASSGPGYTDTQYF. The CDR3 bases are TGTGCCAGCAGCGGTCCAGGCTACACAGATACGCAGTATTTT.

The chain links TRBV7-2 to TRBJ2-7, with TRBD1 matching 12 bases. The germline V gene has CDR1 SGHTA and CDR2 FQGNSA. J was trimmed by 7 bases and V by 0 bases; bases with no gene match: 4. The CDR3 consists of 15 residues. In DNA, the CDR3 is TGTGCCAGCAGCTTAGCGGGACAGGGGGCTTGGGAGCAGTACGTC. Protein: CASSLAGQGAWEQYV.

The chain employs TRBV10-2 and TRBJ1-1; no clear D gene. V was clipped by 8 bases and J by 3 bases, with 7 bases between them. The germline CDR1 and CDR2 sequences are WSHSY and SAAADI. The CDR3 spans 11 residues. This CDR3 is CASRWDTEAFF. CDR3 DNA sequence: TGCGCCAGCCGATGGGACACTGAAGCTTTCTTT.